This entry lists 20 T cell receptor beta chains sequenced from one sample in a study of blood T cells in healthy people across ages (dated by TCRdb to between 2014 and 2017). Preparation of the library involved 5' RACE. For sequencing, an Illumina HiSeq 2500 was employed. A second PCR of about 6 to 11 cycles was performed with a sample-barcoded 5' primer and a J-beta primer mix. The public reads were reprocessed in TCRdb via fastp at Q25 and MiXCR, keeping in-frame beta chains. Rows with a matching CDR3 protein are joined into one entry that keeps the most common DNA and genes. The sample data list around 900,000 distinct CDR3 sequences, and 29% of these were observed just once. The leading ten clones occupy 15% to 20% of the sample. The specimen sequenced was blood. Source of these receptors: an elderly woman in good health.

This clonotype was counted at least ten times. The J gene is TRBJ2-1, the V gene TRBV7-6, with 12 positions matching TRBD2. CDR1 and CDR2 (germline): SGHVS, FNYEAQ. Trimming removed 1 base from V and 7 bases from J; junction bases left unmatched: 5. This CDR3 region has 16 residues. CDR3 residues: CASSLGTSGVGNEQFF. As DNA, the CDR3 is TGTGCCAGCAGCTTAGGGACTAGCGGGGTGGGGAATGAGCAGTTCTTC.

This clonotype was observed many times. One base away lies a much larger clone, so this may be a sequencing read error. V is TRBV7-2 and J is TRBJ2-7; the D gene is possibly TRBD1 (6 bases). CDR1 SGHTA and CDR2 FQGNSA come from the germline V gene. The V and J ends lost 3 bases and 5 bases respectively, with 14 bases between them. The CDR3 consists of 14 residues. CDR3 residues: CASSFVQGGHEQYF. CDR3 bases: TGTGCCAGCAGCTTCGTCCAAGGGGGACACGAGCAGTACTTC.

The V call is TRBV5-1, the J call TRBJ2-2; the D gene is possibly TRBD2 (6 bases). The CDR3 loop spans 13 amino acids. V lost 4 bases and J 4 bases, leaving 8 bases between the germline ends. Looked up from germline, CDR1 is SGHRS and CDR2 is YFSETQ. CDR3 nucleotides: TGCGCCAGCAGCGTGGAGGGCACCGGGGAGCTGTTTTTT. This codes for CASSVEGTGELFF.

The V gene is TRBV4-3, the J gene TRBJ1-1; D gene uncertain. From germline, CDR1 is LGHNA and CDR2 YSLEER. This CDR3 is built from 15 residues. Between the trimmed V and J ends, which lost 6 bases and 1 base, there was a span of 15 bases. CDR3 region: CASRGGGERNTEAFF. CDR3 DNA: TGCGCCAGCAGGGGAGGTGGGGAGCGGAACACTGAAGCTTTCTTT.

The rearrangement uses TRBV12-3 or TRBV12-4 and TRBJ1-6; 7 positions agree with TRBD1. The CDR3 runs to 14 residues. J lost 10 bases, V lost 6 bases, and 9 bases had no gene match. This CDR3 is CASRETGERSPLHF. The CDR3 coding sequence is TGTGCCAGCAGGGAAACAGGGGAGAGGTCACCCCTCCACTTT.

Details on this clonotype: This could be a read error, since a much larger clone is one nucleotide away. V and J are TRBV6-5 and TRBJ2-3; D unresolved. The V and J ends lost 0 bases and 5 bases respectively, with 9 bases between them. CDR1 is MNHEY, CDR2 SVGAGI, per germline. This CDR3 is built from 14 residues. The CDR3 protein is CASSYSTGIDTQYF. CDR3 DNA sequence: TGTGCCAGCAGTTACTCGACGGGCATAGATACGCAGTATTTT.

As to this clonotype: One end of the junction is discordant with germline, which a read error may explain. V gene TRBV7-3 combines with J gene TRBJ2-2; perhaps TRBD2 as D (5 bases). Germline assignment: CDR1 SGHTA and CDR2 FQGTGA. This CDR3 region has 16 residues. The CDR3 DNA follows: TGTGCCAGCAGCATTGGCACTGTTCGAACCACCGGGGAGCGGTTTTTT. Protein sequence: CASSIGTVRTTGERFF.

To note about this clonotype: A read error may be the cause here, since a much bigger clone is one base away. The CDR3 loop reads CASSLGRSWGPETQYF. As DNA, the CDR3 is TGTGCCAGCAGCTTAGGGAGAAGTTGGGGCCCGGAGACCCAGTACTTC. The chain employs TRBV7-2 and TRBJ2-5; D possibly corresponds to TRBD1 (5 bases). This CDR3 has 16 residues. Trimming took 1 base from V and 5 from J, leaving 17 bases between them. Germline values: CDR1 SGHTA, CDR2 FQGNSA. The full variable domain, rest sourced from reference TRBV7-2 and TRBJ2-5, is GAGVSQSPSNKVTEKGKDVELRCDPISGHTALYWYRQSLGQGLEFLIYFQGNSAPDKSGLPSDRFSAERTGGSVSTLTIQRTQQEDSAVYLCASSLGRSWGPETQYFGPGTRLLVL.

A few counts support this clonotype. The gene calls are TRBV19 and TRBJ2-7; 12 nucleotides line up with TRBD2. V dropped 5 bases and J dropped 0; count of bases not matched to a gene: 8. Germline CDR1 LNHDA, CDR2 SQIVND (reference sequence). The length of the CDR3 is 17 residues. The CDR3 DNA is TGTGCCAGTAGTTCATACGGGACTAGCGGGTACTCCTACGAGCAGTACTTC. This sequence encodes CASSSYGTSGYSYEQYF.

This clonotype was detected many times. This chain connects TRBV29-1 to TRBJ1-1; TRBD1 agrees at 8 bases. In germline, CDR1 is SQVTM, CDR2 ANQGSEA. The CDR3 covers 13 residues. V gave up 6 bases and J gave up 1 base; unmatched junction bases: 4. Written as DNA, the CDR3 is TGCAGCGTGACCGGACAGGGGAACACTGAAGCTTTCTTT. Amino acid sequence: CSVTGQGNTEAFF.

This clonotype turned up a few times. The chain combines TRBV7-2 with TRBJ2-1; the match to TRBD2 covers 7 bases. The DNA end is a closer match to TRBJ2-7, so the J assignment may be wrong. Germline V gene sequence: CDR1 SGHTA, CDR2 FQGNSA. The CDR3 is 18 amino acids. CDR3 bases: TGTGCCAGCAGCTTAGGAGGTCGGAGCGGGGCCTCCTACAATGAGCAGTACTTC. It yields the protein CASSLGGRSGASYNEQYF.

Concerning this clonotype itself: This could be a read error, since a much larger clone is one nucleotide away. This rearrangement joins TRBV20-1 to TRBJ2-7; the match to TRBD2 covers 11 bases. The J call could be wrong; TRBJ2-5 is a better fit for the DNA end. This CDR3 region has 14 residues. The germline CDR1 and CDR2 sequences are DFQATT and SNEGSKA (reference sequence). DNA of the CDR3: TGCAGTGCTGGTAGCGGGGGGGCCGGGGAGACCCAGTACTTC. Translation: CSAGSGGAGETQYF.

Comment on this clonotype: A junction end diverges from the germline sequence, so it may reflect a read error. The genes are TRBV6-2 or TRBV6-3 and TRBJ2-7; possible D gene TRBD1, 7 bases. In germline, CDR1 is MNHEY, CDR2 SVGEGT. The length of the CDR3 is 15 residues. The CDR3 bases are TGTGCCGGCAGTTACCCGCCTACAGGGGACTCCGAGCAGTACTTC. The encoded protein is CAGSYPPTGDSEQYF.

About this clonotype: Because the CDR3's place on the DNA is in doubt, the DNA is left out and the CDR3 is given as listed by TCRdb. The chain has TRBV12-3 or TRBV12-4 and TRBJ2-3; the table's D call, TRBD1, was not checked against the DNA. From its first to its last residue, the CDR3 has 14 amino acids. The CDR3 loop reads CASSWGAGTDMQYF.

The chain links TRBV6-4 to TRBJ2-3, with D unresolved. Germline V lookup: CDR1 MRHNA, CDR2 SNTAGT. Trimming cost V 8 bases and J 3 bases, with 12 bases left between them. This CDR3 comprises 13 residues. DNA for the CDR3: TGTGCCAGCTCTGTAGGAGAAACAGATACGCAGTATTTT. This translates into CASSVGETDTQYF.

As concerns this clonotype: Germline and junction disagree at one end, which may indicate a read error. The CDR3 DNA reads as TGCAGCGTTGAAGAACCCGGAACTAATGAAAAACGGTTTTTT. Its protein product is CSVEEPGTNEKRFF. The V gene is TRBV29-1, the J gene TRBJ1-4; no firm D call. This CDR3 comprises 14 residues. The V gene's germline CDR1 is SQVTM and CDR2 ANQGSEA.

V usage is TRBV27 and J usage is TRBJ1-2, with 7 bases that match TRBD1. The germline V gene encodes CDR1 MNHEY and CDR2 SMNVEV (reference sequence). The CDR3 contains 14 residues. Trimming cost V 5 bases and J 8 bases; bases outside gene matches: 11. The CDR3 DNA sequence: TGTGCCAGCAGTCCAGGGGGTAGGATGGTAGGCTACACCTTC. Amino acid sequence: CASSPGGRMVGYTF.

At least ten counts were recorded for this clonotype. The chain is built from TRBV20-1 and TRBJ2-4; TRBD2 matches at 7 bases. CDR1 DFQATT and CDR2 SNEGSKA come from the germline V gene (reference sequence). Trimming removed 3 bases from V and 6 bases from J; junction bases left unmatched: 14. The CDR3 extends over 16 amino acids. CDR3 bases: TGCAGTGCTAGGCCCCTGGCTAGCGGTGGTATAAACATTCAGTACTTC. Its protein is CSARPLASGGINIQYF.

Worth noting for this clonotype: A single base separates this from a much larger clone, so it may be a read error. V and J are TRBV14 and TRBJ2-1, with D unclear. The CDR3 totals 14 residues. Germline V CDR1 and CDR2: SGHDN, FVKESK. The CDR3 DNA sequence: TGTGCCTGCAGCCAAGACCGGCCCCCCAATGAGCAGTTCTTC. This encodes CACSQDRPPNEQFF.

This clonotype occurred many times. The CDR3, as DNA: TGTGCCATCAGTGAGTCGTCTAACCTAAGGGGCTATGGCTACACCTTC. Translated: CAISESSNLRGYGYTF. V usage is TRBV10-3 and J usage is TRBJ1-2; possible D gene TRBD1, 5 bases. The CDR3 sequence is 16 residues long. Germline CDR1 reads ENHRY; CDR2 reads SYGVKD. V dropped 0 bases and J dropped 4 bases, with 15 bases sitting between them.